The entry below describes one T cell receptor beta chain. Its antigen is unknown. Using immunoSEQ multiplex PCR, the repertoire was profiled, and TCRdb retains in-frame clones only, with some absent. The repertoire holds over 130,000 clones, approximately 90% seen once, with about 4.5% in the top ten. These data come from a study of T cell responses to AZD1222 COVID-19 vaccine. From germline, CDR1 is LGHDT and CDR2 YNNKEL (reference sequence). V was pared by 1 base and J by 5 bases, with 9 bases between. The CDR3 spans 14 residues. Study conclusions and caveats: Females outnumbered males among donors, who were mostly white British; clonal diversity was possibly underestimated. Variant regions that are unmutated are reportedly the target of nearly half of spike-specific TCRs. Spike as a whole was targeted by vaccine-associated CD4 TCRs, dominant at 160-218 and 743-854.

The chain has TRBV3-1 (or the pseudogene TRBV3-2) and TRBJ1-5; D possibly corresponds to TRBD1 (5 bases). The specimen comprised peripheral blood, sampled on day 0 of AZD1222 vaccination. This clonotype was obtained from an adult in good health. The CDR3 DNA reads TGTGCCAGCAGCCAAGGGGCGGGGGATCAGCCCCAGCATTTT. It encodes CASSQGAGDQPQHF.